Following are 23 T cell receptor beta chains from one sample sequenced in a study of vaccination and CD4 T cells after COVID-19. TCRdb ran MiXCR on the PCR reads and lists one entry per CDR3 protein. In the table there are approximately 20,000 distinct CDR3 sequences, 45% to 70% of which are singletons. Source: CD4+ T cells from blood, taken after SARS-CoV-2 vaccination. Source of these receptors: a human donor who had recovered from COVID-19.

The chain employs TRBV5-1 and TRBJ2-1, with D perhaps TRBD2 (6 bases). V was clipped by 4 bases and J by 0 bases, with 17 bases between them. This CDR3 region has 17 residues. The V gene's germline CDR1 is SGHRS and CDR2 YFSETQ. The CDR3 DNA sequence: TGCGCCAGCAGCGCCCCAATCCGGGGGAGCTCCTACAATGAGCAGTTCTTC. It translates to CASSAPIRGSSYNEQFF.

This clonotype turned up a few times. The chain is built from TRBV2 and TRBJ2-5, with D hard to call. V dropped 5 bases and J dropped 4 bases, with 14 bases sitting between them. The V gene's germline CDR1 is SNHLY and CDR2 FYNNEI. The CDR3 is 14 residues long. In DNA, the CDR3 is TGTGCCAGCAGTCCCACGGCCCCGCCAGAGACCCAGTACTTC. Translation: CASSPTAPPETQYF. The variable domain in full, completed from reference TRBV2 and TRBJ2-5, reads EPEVTQTPSHQVTQMGQEVILRCVPISNHLYFYWYRQILGQKVEFLVSFYNNEISEKSEIFDDQFSVERPDGSNFTLKIRSTKLEDSAMYFCASSPTAPPETQYFGPGTRLLVL.

The DNA for the CDR3 is TGCAGTGGGATCGGGACTAGCGGGAGCGAGACCCAGTACTTC. It is translated as CSGIGTSGSETQYF. This chain joins TRBV20-1 and TRBJ2-5, with 14 bases lining up with TRBD2. In germline, CDR1 is DFQATT, CDR2 SNEGSKA (reference sequence). The CDR3 has 14 amino acids. Trimming took 7 bases from V and 5 from J; bases not matched to a gene: 6.

The chain carries TRBV2 and TRBJ1-2; the D is unclear. The CDR3 covers 13 residues. V was cut by 4 bases and J by 7 bases, with 13 bases left in between. The V gene's germline CDR1 is SNHLY and CDR2 FYNNEI. The CDR3 coding sequence is TGTGCCAGCAGTGGGGAATTTAGGTCTGGCTACACCTTC. Residues: CASSGEFRSGYTF. Drawing the rest from reference TRBV2 and TRBJ1-2, the complete variable domain is EPEVTQTPSHQVTQMGQEVILRCVPISNHLYFYWYRQILGQKVEFLVSFYNNEISEKSEIFDDQFSVERPDGSNFTLKIRSTKLEDSAMYFCASSGEFRSGYTFGSGTRLTVV.

The V gene is TRBV25-1, the J gene TRBJ2-2, with a tentative D call TRBD1 (6 bases). The germline V gene encodes CDR1 MGHDK and CDR2 SYGVNS. V was cut by 8 bases and J by 1 base, with 11 bases left in between. The length of the CDR3 is 14 residues. This CDR3 reads CASVDRRNTGELFF. DNA for the CDR3: TGTGCCAGCGTCGACAGGAGGAACACCGGGGAGCTGTTTTTT.

The J gene is TRBJ2-2, the V gene TRBV29-1, with 10 positions matching TRBD1. The trim removed 7 bases at V and 5 bases at J, leaving 19 bases unmatched. Germline assignment: CDR1 SQVTM and CDR2 ANQGSEA. CDR3 length: 18 amino acids. The CDR3 region is CSASNPPGRQGATGELFF. CDR3 DNA sequence: TGCAGCGCCTCCAACCCGCCCGGGAGACAGGGGGCGACCGGGGAGCTGTTTTTT.

The chain combines TRBV6-1 with TRBJ1-2, with D unresolved. Germline V gene lookup returns CDR1 MNHNS and CDR2 SASEGT. The CDR3 runs 13 residues. V dropped 3 bases and J dropped 3 bases, with 8 bases sitting between them. In DNA form, the CDR3 reads TGTGCCAGCAGTGAGGTCCCTTACTATGGCTACACCTTC. Residues: CASSEVPYYGYTF.

The V and J genes are TRBV2 and TRBJ2-1; maybe TRBD2 (5 bases). CDR1 SNHLY and CDR2 FYNNEI come from the germline V gene. V dropped 8 bases and J dropped 10 bases, with 9 bases sitting between them. This CDR3 comprises 10 residues. The CDR3 DNA is TGTGCCAGCGGGCGGAGGGAGCAGTTCTTC. Translating it yields CASGRREQFF.

This clonotype was counted a few times. V gene TRBV7-9 combines with J gene TRBJ2-3; possible D gene TRBD2, 6 bases. This CDR3 has 17 residues. With 1 base removed from V and 0 bases from J, the gap between germline ends came to 14 bases. CDR1 and CDR2 from the germline V gene are SEHNR and FQNEAQ (reference sequence). The CDR3 spells CASSLGSGGKSTDTQYF. CDR3 nucleotide sequence: TGTGCCAGCAGCTTAGGGTCTGGGGGGAAAAGCACAGATACGCAGTATTTT.

For the CDR3, the DNA is TGTGCCAGCAGGGGGGATGGCTGGGGAGATACGCAGTATTTT. This sequence encodes CASRGDGWGDTQYF. This chain joins TRBV2 and TRBJ2-3, with D tentatively TRBD1 or TRBD2 (5 bases each). Trimming took 6 bases from V and 5 from J, leaving 15 bases between them. Germline V gene sequence: CDR1 SNHLY, CDR2 FYNNEI. This CDR3 has 14 amino acids.

This clonotype appeared a single time. V is TRBV30 and J is TRBJ2-7; D is perhaps TRBD1 (5 bases). This CDR3 spans 13 amino acids. The germline CDR1 and CDR2 sequences are GTSNPN and SVGIG (reference sequence). Trimming removed 4 bases from V and 2 bases from J, with 12 bases in between. The CDR3 protein is CAWMGRPPYEQYF. DNA of the CDR3: TGTGCCTGGATGGGGCGACCCCCCTACGAGCAGTACTTC.

The chain couples TRBV28 to TRBJ2-1; possible D gene TRBD2, 5 bases. Germline CDR1 is MDHEN and CDR2 is SYDVKM. Deletions cut 2 bases from V and 7 bases from J, with 12 bases between. The CDR3 runs to 14 residues. The CDR3 DNA sequence: TGTGCCAGCAGTTTACCCCGGGGTTGGAATGAGCAGTTCTTC. Translating it yields CASSLPRGWNEQFF.

The chain is built from TRBV2 and TRBJ2-5; the D is unclear. Trimming pared 2 bases from V and 2 bases from J, leaving 6 bases between. Looked up from germline, CDR1 is SNHLY and CDR2 is FYNNEI. This CDR3 is built from 13 residues. The CDR3 DNA reads as TGTGCCAGCAGTGAAAGTCAGCAAGAGACCCAGTACTTC. Translated, it gives CASSESQQETQYF.

This clonotype was counted between two and nine times. CDR3 bases: TGTGCCACCAGTGGGCCGGGACGGAACACAGATACGCAGTATTTT. It yields the protein CATSGPGRNTDTQYF. The chain joins TRBV24-1 to TRBJ2-3; the D gene could be TRBD1 or TRBD2 (5 bases each). Germline lookup yields CDR1 KGHDR and CDR2 SFDVKD. V lost 5 bases, J lost 2 bases, and 13 bases lay in between. The CDR3 runs 15 residues.

This clonotype was observed a handful of times. The chain is built from TRBV24-1 and TRBJ1-1; 8 bases agree with TRBD1. V trimming: 7 bases; J trimming: 8 bases; junction bases outside the gene matches: 11. Germline CDR1 is KGHDR and CDR2 is SFDVKD. CDR3 size: 14 residues. The CDR3 region has the DNA TGTGCCACCAGGTCCTCGGACAGGGTCGGAGAAGCTTTCTTT. Its translation: CATRSSDRVGEAFF.

The chain links TRBV6-2 or TRBV6-3 to TRBJ2-2; 8 nucleotides match TRBD2. The germline CDR1 and CDR2 sequences are MNHEY and SVGEGT. The CDR3 runs 16 residues. V dropped 5 bases and J dropped 2; count of bases not matched to a gene: 7. The CDR3 DNA sequence: TGTGCCAGCAGTCGCTGGACTAGCAGAAACACCGGGGAGCTGTTTTTT. Amino acid sequence: CASSRWTSRNTGELFF.

The gene calls are TRBV15 and TRBJ2-1; TRBD2 is a possible D gene (6 bases). V lost 1 base to trimming and J lost 6 bases, with 10 bases between them. The CDR3 is made up of 14 amino acids. Germline CDR1 reads LNHNV; CDR2 reads YYDKDF (reference sequence). This chain's CDR3 is CATSRAGASNEQFF. The CDR3 region has the DNA TGTGCCACCAGCAGAGCGGGAGCCTCCAATGAGCAGTTCTTC.

The CDR3: CASSFPGALGYTF. DNA for the CDR3: TGTGCCAGCAGCTTTCCAGGGGCCCTCGGCTACACCTTC. J is TRBJ1-2 and V is TRBV5-6; D may be TRBD1 (6 bases). V was pared by 2 bases and J by 8 bases, with 13 bases between. The CDR3 has 13 residues. CDR1 SGHDT and CDR2 YYEEEE come from the germline V gene.

This sequence joins TRBV20-1 and TRBJ2-7; D perhaps matches TRBD2 (6 bases). Per the germline V gene, CDR1 is DFQATT and CDR2 is SNEGSKA (reference sequence). The CDR3 runs to 15 residues. V lost 6 bases, J lost 2 bases, and 20 bases lay in between. The CDR3 loop reads CSARNFLAGTYEQYF. In nucleotides, the CDR3 is TGCAGTGCCCGGAACTTTCTTGCGGGAACCTACGAGCAGTACTTC.

In this sample, this clonotype turned up once. The chain couples TRBV11-2 to TRBJ2-6, with 9 positions matching TRBD1. Germline trimming cut 5 bases from V and 4 bases from J; bases unmatched to any gene: 9. The length of the CDR3 is 17 residues. CDR1 SGHAT and CDR2 FQNNGV come from the germline V gene. CDR3 coding DNA: TGTGCCAGCAGCCCAGGGACAGGGAGACCCGGGGCCAACGTCCTGACTTTC. This codes for CASSPGTGRPGANVLTF.

This clonotype showed up just a few times. The rearrangement uses TRBV20-1 and TRBJ2-1; no clear D gene. Looked up from germline, CDR1 is DFQATT and CDR2 is SNEGSKA (reference sequence). CDR3 size: 11 residues. Trimming pared 3 bases from V and 4 bases from J, leaving 4 bases between. The CDR3 protein is CSASRYNEQFF. The CDR3 region has the DNA TGCAGTGCTAGTCGTTACAATGAGCAGTTCTTC.

V and J are TRBV7-9 and TRBJ1-3; D is ambiguous. CDR3 length equals 14 residues. The V gene's germline CDR1 is SEHNR and CDR2 FQNEAQ (reference sequence). Trimming took 2 bases from V and 0 from J, leaving 5 bases between them. The CDR3 loop reads CASSLLRSGNTIYF. The CDR3 DNA reads as TGTGCCAGCAGCTTACTTCGCTCTGGAAACACCATATATTTT.

The genes are TRBV19 and TRBJ2-5; perhaps TRBD2 as D (6 bases). The CDR3 spans 15 residues. The germline CDR1 and CDR2 sequences are LNHDA and SQIVND (reference sequence). The ends were cut back, 8 bases at V and 4 bases at J, with 20 bases in the middle. DNA for the CDR3: TGTGCCAGTCAAGAAGCGGCGGAGGGCGGAGAGACCCAGTACTTC. Residues: CASQEAAEGGETQYF.